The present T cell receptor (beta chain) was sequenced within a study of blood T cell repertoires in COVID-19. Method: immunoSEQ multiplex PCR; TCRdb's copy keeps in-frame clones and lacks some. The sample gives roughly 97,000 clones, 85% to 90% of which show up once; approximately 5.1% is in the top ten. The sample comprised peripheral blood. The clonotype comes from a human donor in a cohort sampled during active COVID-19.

The CDR3 region has the DNA TGTGCCGCGAAGACCGCGGGAGGGACGGACGAGCAGTACTTC. Translating gives CAAKTAGGTDEQYF. This sequence joins TRBV2 and TRBJ2-7; 9 positions agree with TRBD2. Germline lookup yields CDR1 SNHLY and CDR2 FYNNEI. J lost 5 bases, V lost 11 bases, and 13 bases had no gene match. CDR3 length: 14 residues.